This passage covers 9 T cell receptor beta chains from one sample sequenced in a study of T cell responses to AZD1222 COVID-19 vaccine. Sequenced by immunoSEQ multiplex PCR; TCRdb stores in-frame clones only, minus some. The table shows around 150,000 clones, with just under 95% occurring only once. Sample: peripheral blood, taken on day 0 of AZD1222 vaccination. These receptors came from an adult in good health.

The chain is built from TRBV5-1 and TRBJ2-7; no clear D. Germline CDR1 SGHRS, CDR2 YFSETQ. V lost 0 bases and J lost 1, with 8 bases in between. The CDR3 totals 14 residues. In nucleotides, the CDR3 is TGCGCCAGCAGCTTGGAGCTGGATTCCTACGAGCAGTACTTC. It translates to CASSLELDSYEQYF.

V and J are TRBV24-1 and TRBJ1-2, with D hard to call. The germline CDR1 and CDR2 sequences are KGHDR and SFDVKD. Trimming stripped 4 bases from V and 4 bases from J, with 6 bases between. This CDR3 is built from 12 residues. The CDR3 here is CATSEGSYGYTF. DNA for the CDR3: TGTGCCACCAGTGAGGGGTCCTATGGCTACACCTTC.

This clone was seen just once. The rearrangement links TRBV11-3 to TRBJ2-4; tentatively, D is TRBD1 or TRBD2 (5 bases each). The CDR3 consists of 16 residues. Deletions cut 5 bases from V and 0 bases from J, with 14 bases between. Germline CDR1 and CDR2: SGHNT and YENEEA. The CDR3, as DNA: TGTGCCAGCAGCCCCGGGACGGCGCTAGCCAAAAACATTCAGTACTTC. Translation gives CASSPGTALAKNIQYF.

The genes are TRBV28 and TRBJ1-2; possibly TRBD1 for D (6 bases). Between the trimmed V and J ends, which lost 3 bases and 3 bases, there was a span of 14 bases. This CDR3 comprises 15 residues. From germline, CDR1 is MDHEN and CDR2 SYDVKM. As DNA, the CDR3 is TGTGCCAGCAGTTTTGCAGGGGCTTTCGACTATGGCTACACCTTC. It translates to CASSFAGAFDYGYTF.

This sequence joins TRBV6-4 and TRBJ1-2; the D gene is possibly TRBD1 (6 bases). V dropped 0 bases and J dropped 4 bases, with 9 bases sitting between them. This CDR3 has 14 amino acids. Germline V lookup: CDR1 MRHNA, CDR2 SNTAGT. CDR3: CASSDSMTGYGYTF. CDR3 nucleotides: TGTGCCAGCAGTGACTCGATGACAGGCTATGGCTACACCTTC.

This clone was counted once. The chain uses TRBV2 and TRBJ2-7; 8 nucleotides match TRBD1. V lost 6 bases and J lost 0; bases outside the gene matches: 10. CDR3 length: 16 residues. CDR1 and CDR2 from the germline V gene are SNHLY and FYNNEI. The CDR3 is CASSGTTGATSYEQYF. CDR3 in DNA: TGTGCCAGCAGCGGAACGACAGGGGCCACCTCCTACGAGCAGTACTTC.

The DNA of the CDR3 is TGTGCCAGCAGTTACCCTAGCACAGATACGCAGTATTTT. As protein: CASSYPSTDTQYF. V and J are TRBV6-5 and TRBJ2-3; D is unclear. Trimming removed 2 bases from V and 0 bases from J, with 3 bases in between. Germline-derived CDR1 and CDR2 are MNHEY and SVGAGI. The CDR3 sequence is 13 residues long.

This chain joins TRBV5-1 and TRBJ2-1, with TRBD2 matching over 7 bases. The V gene end was trimmed by 4 bases and the J gene end by 6 bases; junction bases not matched to a gene: 16. Germline-derived CDR1 and CDR2 are SGHRS and YFSETQ. CDR3 length equals 17 residues. The CDR3 nucleotides read TGCGCCAGCAGCGTGGGCCCCGGACTAGGCATTGGCAATGAGCAGTTCTTC. This sequence encodes CASSVGPGLGIGNEQFF.

The rearrangement joins TRBV7-9 to TRBJ2-7, with TRBD1 matching 8 bases. Losses at the gene ends were 1 base for V and 3 bases for J; bases not matched to a gene: 2. Per germline, CDR1 SEHNR and CDR2 FQNEAQ (reference sequence). CDR3 length: 14 residues. Here the CDR3 reads CASSLGDRSYEQYF. The DNA of the CDR3 is TGTGCCAGCAGCTTAGGGGACAGGAGCTACGAGCAGTACTTC.